This T cell receptor (beta chain) was profiled in a study of molecular identifiers for immune sequencing clone quantification. Via MiXCR, TCRdb re-called the PCR reads, giving one row per CDR3 protein. The data show about 9,700 distinct CDR3 sequences, around 20% seen once. Overall study results and limits: Identical TCR molecules sharing a barcode could underestimate highly expanded clone sizes. Among around 1 million naive cells, as was reported, spiked Jurkat TCR RNA from one cell was detectable.

With 10%, 30% or 50% of RNA, roughly 17,000 to 1,000,000 naive CD8 T cells were sequenced. Naive CD8 T cells were picked out by sorting for CD8+CD4-CCR7+CD45RA+. Germline CDR1 LGHDT, CDR2 YNNKEL (reference sequence). V lost 4 bases, J lost 1 base, and 11 bases lay in between. This CDR3 is 14 amino acids long. This clonotype is labeled medium-sized. The antigen is not known. Sequenced: naive CD8+ T cells from blood, with Jurkat cell RNA spiked in. As to subset: FACS-sorted CD8+CD4-CCR7+CD45RA+ naive T cells. This rearrangement joins TRBV3-1 to TRBJ2-7, with D unresolved. This receptor was identified in a human donor in good health. Some libraries in this study had Jurkat cell RNA spiked in. The CDR3 nucleotides are TGTGCCAGCAGCCCGAGTGGGATTTCCTACGAGCAGTACTTC. Its translation: CASSPSGISYEQYF.